The rows below give T cell receptor beta chains drawn from one sample of a study of tumor and adjacent non-tumor tissue in lung cancer. TCRdb independently ran MiXCR on the multiplex PCR reads; one entry per CDR3 protein. The sample records some 95,000 distinct CDR3 sequences, about 80% being singletons. The specimen was distant non-tumor lung tissue. The source is a man in his fifties or sixties with small cell lung cancer. CDR3s include the opening cysteine and the closing phenylalanine or tryptophan. Fields, in order: clone size, J gene, V gene, CDR3 length, D gene, CDR3 protein, CDR3 DNA. The D gene is left open where the match is weak. Size tells how often a clone was seen (once, few, many) or the class of an expanded clone, and some rows leave it out.

abundance: .
j_gene: TRBJ1-1
v_gene: TRBV4-1
len: 13
d_gene: .
CDR3aa: CASSQALGGRAFF
CDR3nt: TGCGCTAGCAGCCAAGCCCTAGGGGGTAGAGCTTTCTTT

abundance: .
j_gene: TRBJ2-7
v_gene: TRBV6-6
len: 16
d_gene: .
CDR3aa: CASSFSSTETRYEYYF
CDR3nt: TGTGCCAGCAGTTTCAGCAGCACCGAGACACGCTACGAGTACTACTTC

abundance: many
j_gene: TRBJ2-7
v_gene: TRBV12-3/TRBV12-4
len: 14
d_gene: TRBD2
CDR3aa: CASSQGLGSYEQYF
CDR3nt: TGTGCCAGCAGCCAAGGACTAGGCTCCTACGAGCAGTACTTC

abundance: medium-sized
j_gene: TRBJ1-4
v_gene: TRBV11-2
len: 15
d_gene: .
CDR3aa: CASSLQTGRNEKLFF
CDR3nt: TGTGCCAGCAGCTTACAGACAGGACGTAATGAAAAACTGTTTTTT

abundance: few
j_gene: TRBJ2-1
v_gene: TRBV28
len: 15
d_gene: TRBD1
CDR3aa: CASSFTGGEYNEQFF
CDR3nt: TGTGCCAGCAGCTTCACAGGGGGAGAGTACAATGAGCAGTTCTTC

abundance: .
j_gene: TRBJ1-1
v_gene: TRBV6-1
len: 15
d_gene: .
CDR3aa: CATQDGGIGRTEAFF
CDR3nt: TGTGCCACCCAGGACGGAGGCATTGGGAGAACTGAAGCTTTCTTT

abundance: many
j_gene: TRBJ1-4
v_gene: TRBV6-5
len: 17
d_gene: .
CDR3aa: CASSYSSSAGANEKLFF
CDR3nt: TGTGCCAGCAGTTACTCCAGCTCAGCGGGGGCTAATGAAAAACTGTTTTTT

abundance: .
j_gene: TRBJ2-5
v_gene: TRBV5-6
len: 14
d_gene: .
CDR3aa: CAISLTGSQETQYF
CDR3nt: TGTGCCATCAGCTTAACGGGCAGCCAAGAGACCCAATACTTC

abundance: .
j_gene: TRBJ2-6
v_gene: TRBV6-1
len: 16
d_gene: .
CDR3aa: CDSSQDTGSGVNVLTF
CDR3nt: TGTGACAGCAGTCAGGATACGGGTTCTGGGGTCAACGTCCTGACTTTC

abundance: .
j_gene: TRBJ2-5
v_gene: TRBV18
len: 15
d_gene: .
CDR3aa: CASSPIVVPQETQYF
CDR3nt: TGTGCCAGCTCACCTATAGTGGTACCACAAGAGACCCAGTACTTC

abundance: many
j_gene: TRBJ2-5
v_gene: TRBV7-9
len: 17
d_gene: .
CDR3aa: CASSSPGSGAGREAQYF
CDR3nt: TGTGCCAGCAGCTCACCAGGGTCAGGGGCAGGAAGAGAGGCCCAGTACTTC

abundance: .
j_gene: TRBJ2-3
v_gene: TRBV12-3/TRBV12-4
len: 18
d_gene: .
CDR3aa: CASSQTGVLLRLSDTQYF
CDR3nt: TGTGCCAGCAGTCAGACAGGTGTCCTCCTCAGACTTTCAGATACACAGTATTTT

abundance: .
j_gene: TRBJ1-4
v_gene: TRBV11-2
len: 15
d_gene: .
CDR3aa: CTSSLEAGVSGKLFF
CDR3nt: TGTACCAGCAGCTTAGAGGCAGGGGTGTCGGGAAAACTATTTTTT

abundance: .
j_gene: TRBJ2-1
v_gene: TRBV5-1
len: 19
d_gene: .
CDR3aa: CASSFEGGPLGGSYNEQFF
CDR3nt: TGCGCCAGCAGCTTCGAGGGAGGCCCTTTGGGGGGTTCCTACAATGAGCAGTTCTTC

abundance: .
j_gene: TRBJ1-5
v_gene: TRBV6-2/TRBV6-3
len: 16
d_gene: .
CDR3aa: CGSSYSASGGSRGQHF
CDR3nt: TGTGGCAGCAGTTACTCGGCCTCGGGGGGCTCCAGGGGCCAGCATTTT

abundance: .
j_gene: TRBJ2-2
v_gene: TRBV6-1
len: 15
d_gene: .
CDR3aa: CASSVGVYNTGELFF
CDR3nt: TGTGCCAGCAGCGTGGGAGTTTATAACACCGGGGAGCTGTTTTTT

abundance: few
j_gene: TRBJ2-1
v_gene: TRBV6-1
len: 14
d_gene: .
CDR3aa: CASSEGLMYNERFF
CDR3nt: TGTGCCAGCAGTGAAGGTTTAATGTATAATGAGCGGTTCTTC

abundance: many
j_gene: TRBJ2-5
v_gene: TRBV7-9
len: 13
d_gene: .
CDR3aa: CASSASGRETQYF
CDR3nt: TGTGCCAGCAGCGCCAGCGGTAGAGAGACCCAGTACTTC

abundance: once
j_gene: TRBJ2-1
v_gene: TRBV29-1
len: 16
d_gene: TRBD2
CDR3aa: CSVPDVSGRAGDDQFF
CDR3nt: TGCAGCGTCCCCGATGTGAGTGGGAGGGCCGGGGATGATCAGTTCTTC